The entry that follows covers one T cell receptor (beta chain) sequence. Study processing details: By means of reference gene primer amplification, nucleated cell counts were estimated. Profiling relied on immunoSEQ multiplex PCR, and the TCRdb table lists in-frame clones only, not all of them. The DNA gave D and trimming, while V, J and clone size come from that table. The table lists about 140,000 clones, roughly 84% of them singletons. These data come from a study of blood T cell repertoires in COVID-19. Overall study context: Italy, Spain and the United States were the sources of the convalescent and acute COVID-19 samples. From T cells, B-cell-depleted T cells, or PBMCs came the material, which was cDNA or gDNA.

Seattle's cohort entered during active infection and was followed longitudinally. The clonotype originates from a man under 40 with COVID-19, enrolled during active disease. What was sequenced was peripheral blood.

The CDR3 bases are TGCGCCAGCAGTTTATACACAGATACGCAGTATTTT. Protein sequence: CASSLYTDTQYF. V is TRBV10-2 and J is TRBJ2-3, with D hard to call. Germline V gene lookup returns CDR1 WSHSY and CDR2 SAAADI. This CDR3 is 12 amino acids long. V dropped 5 bases and J dropped 2 bases, with 5 bases sitting between them.